This TCR beta chain came from a study of CD8 T cells in Susac syndrome. RNA amounts of about 0.45 to 1 ug underwent reverse transcription with random hexamers. TCRdb used MiXCR to reprocess the immunoSEQ multiplex PCR reads, holding one entry per CDR3 protein. The sample yields about 150,000 distinct CDR3 sequences, nearly 97% seen once. The CDR3 length is 16 residues. The germline V gene has CDR1 SEHNR and CDR2 FQNEAQ (reference sequence). V lost 5 bases and J lost 5, with 19 bases in between. Sequenced material: CD8+ T cells from PBMCs. The chain is built from TRBV7-9 and TRBJ2-1; D is perhaps TRBD1 (5 bases). The receptor was derived from a human donor with multiple sclerosis. The CDR3 is CASSPRQLVRDNEQFF. Written as DNA, the CDR3 is TGTGCCAGCAGCCCACGACAGCTGGTTAGGGACAATGAGCAGTTCTTC. The whole variable domain, filled in from reference TRBV7-9 and TRBJ2-1, reads DTGVSQNPRHKITKRGQNVTFRCDPISEHNRLYWYRQTLGQGPEFLTYFQNEAQLEKSRLLSDRFSAERPKGSFSTLEIQRTEQGDSAMYLCASSPRQLVRDNEQFFGPGTRLTVL.